This T cell receptor beta chain was sequenced in a study of blood T cell repertoires in COVID-19. Study context: Italy, Spain and the United States were the sources of the convalescent and acute COVID-19 samples.

The ends were cut back, 6 bases at V and 2 bases at J, with 24 bases in the middle. The CDR3 runs 18 residues. CDR1 and CDR2 from the germline V gene are MNHEY and SMNVEV (reference sequence). Per the original data handling: The authors estimated nucleated cell counts from reference gene primer amplification. Assay: immunoSEQ multiplex PCR; the TCRdb copy retains only in-frame clones and omits some. The DNA gave D and trimming, while V, J and clone size come from that table. This table has about 140,000 clones, roughly 85% appearing once. The source material was peripheral blood. The chain has TRBV27 and TRBJ2-3, with a weak D call TRBD2 (6 bases). This sequence originates from a man between 60 and 75 years old with acute or convalescent COVID-19. CDR3 DNA sequence: TGTGCCAGCAGAGTGGGCGAAGGCGGCGGGATGATCACAGATACGCAGTATTTT. The encoded protein is CASRVGEGGGMITDTQYF.